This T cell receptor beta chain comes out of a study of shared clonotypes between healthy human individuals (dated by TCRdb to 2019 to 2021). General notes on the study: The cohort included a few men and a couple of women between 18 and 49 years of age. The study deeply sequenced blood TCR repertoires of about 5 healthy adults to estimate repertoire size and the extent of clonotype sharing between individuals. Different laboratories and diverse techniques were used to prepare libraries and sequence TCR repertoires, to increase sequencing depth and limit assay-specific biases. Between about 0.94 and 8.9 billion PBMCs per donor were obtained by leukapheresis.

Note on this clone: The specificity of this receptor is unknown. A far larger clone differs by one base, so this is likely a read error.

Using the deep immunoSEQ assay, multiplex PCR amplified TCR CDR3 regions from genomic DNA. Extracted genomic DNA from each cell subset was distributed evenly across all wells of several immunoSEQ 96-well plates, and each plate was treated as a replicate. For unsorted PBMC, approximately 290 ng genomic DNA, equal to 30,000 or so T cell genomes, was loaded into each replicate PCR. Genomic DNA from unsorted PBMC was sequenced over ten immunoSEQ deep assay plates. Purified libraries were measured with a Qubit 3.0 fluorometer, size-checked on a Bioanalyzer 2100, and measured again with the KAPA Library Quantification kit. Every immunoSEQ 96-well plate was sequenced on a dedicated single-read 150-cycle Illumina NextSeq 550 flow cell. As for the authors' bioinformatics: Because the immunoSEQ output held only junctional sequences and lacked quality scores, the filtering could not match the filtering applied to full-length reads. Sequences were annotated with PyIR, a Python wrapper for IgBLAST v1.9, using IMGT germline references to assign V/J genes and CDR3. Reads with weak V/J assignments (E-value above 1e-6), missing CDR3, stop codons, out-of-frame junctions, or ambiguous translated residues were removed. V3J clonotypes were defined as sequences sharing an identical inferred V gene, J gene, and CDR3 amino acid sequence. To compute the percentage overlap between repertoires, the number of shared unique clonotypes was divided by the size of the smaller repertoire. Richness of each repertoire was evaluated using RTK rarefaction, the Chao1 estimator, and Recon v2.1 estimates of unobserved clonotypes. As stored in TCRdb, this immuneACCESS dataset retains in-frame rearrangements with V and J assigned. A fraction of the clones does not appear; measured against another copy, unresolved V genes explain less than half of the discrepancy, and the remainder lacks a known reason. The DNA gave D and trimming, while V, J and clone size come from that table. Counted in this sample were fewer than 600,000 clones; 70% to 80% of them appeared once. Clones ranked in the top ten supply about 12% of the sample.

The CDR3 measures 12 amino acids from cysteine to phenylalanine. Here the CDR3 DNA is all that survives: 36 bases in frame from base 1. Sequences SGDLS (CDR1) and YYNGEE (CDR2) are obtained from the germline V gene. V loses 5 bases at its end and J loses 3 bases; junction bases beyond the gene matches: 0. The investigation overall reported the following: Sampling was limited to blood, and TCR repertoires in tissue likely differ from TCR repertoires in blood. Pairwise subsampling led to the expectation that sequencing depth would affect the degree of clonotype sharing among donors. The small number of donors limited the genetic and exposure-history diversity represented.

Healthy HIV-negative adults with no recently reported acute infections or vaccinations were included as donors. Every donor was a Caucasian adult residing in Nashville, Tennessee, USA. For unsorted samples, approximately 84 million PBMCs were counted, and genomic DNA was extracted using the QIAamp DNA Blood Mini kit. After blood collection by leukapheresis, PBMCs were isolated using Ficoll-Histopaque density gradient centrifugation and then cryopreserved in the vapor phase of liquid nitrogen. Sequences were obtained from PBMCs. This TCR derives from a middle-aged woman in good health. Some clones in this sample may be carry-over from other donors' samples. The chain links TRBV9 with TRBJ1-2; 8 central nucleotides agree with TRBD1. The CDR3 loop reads CASRTGDYGYTF. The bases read TGTGCCAGCAGGACAGGGGACTATGGCTACACCTTC.